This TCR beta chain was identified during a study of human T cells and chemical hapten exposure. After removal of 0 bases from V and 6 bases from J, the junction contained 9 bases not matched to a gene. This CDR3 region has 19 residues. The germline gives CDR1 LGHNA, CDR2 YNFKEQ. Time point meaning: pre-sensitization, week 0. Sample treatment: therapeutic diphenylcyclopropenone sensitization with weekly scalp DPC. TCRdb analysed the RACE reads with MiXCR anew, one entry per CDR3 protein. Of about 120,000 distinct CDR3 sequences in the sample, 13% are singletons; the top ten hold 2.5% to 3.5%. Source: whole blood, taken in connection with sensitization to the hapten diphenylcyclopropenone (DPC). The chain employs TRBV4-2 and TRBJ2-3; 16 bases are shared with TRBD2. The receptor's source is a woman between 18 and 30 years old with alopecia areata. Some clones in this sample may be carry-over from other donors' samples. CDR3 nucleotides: TGTGCCAGCAGCCAAGATCTAGGGACTAGCGGGGGGGCCGGGGATACGCAGTATTTT. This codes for CASSQDLGTSGGAGDTQYF.